These T cell receptor beta chains were read from a single sample in a study of T cell repertoires in cytomegalovirus infection. TCRdb passed the reads through MiXCR, listing each CDR3 protein once. The sample lists 270,000 or so distinct CDR3 sequences, 17% occurring once. Source material: CD8+ T cells from PBMCs. The receptor set was obtained from a human donor in good health (CMV status not recorded). Some clones in this sample may be carry-over from other donors' samples. CDR3s include the opening cysteine and the closing phenylalanine or tryptophan. A D gene is named only where the DNA matches it firmly. Size values are once, few and many counts, or a class for expanded clones, and some rows have none.

V	J	size	D	CDR3	DNA
TRBV20-1	TRBJ2-5	.	.	CSARDLWGPQETQYF	TGCAGTGCTAGAGATCTCTGGGGGCCCCAAGAGACCCAGTACTTC
TRBV28	TRBJ2-5	few	.	CASSLEGGHETQYF	TGTGCCAGCAGTTTAGAAGGGGGGCACGAGACCCAGTACTTC
TRBV6-6	TRBJ2-1	.	TRBD1	CASRGDRLNEQFF	TGTGCCAGCAGGGGGGACAGACTCAATGAGCAGTTCTTC
TRBV6-4	TRBJ2-1	many	.	CASSDSQGGNEQFF	TGTGCCAGCAGTGACTCACAGGGTGGCAATGAGCAGTTCTTC
TRBV4-1	TRBJ2-1	few	TRBD1	CASSPVIGTVYNEQFF	TGCGCCAGCAGCCCGGTTATTGGGACAGTCTACAATGAGCAGTTCTTC
TRBV4-3	TRBJ2-7	.	.	CASSQSRGPYEQYF	TGCGCCAGCAGCCAATCCAGGGGACCCTACGAGCAGTACTTC
TRBV2	TRBJ2-6	few	TRBD2	CASSEGLAGVSGANVLTF	TGTGCCAGCAGTGAGGGGCTAGCGGGGGTATCTGGGGCCAACGTCCTGACTTTC
TRBV2	TRBJ2-1	.	TRBD1	CASSLQGAGYNEQFF	TGTGCCAGCAGCCTACAGGGGGCAGGCTACAATGAGCAGTTCTTC
TRBV12-3/TRBV12-4	TRBJ1-1	many	.	CASSLRGVGTEAFF	TGTGCCAGCAGTTTACGGGGGGTAGGCACTGAAGCTTTCTTT
TRBV6-1	TRBJ1-1	many	.	CASTQGSTEAFF	TGTGCCAGCACCCAGGGTTCGACTGAAGCTTTCTTT
TRBV12-3/TRBV12-4	TRBJ1-1	few	.	CASSPDSISPEAFF	TGTGCCAGCAGTCCGGACTCAATCTCGCCTGAAGCTTTCTTT
TRBV25-1	TRBJ1-1	.	.	CASSESRGLNTEAFF	TGTGCCAGCAGTGAATCCAGGGGACTGAACACTGAAGCTTTCTTT
TRBV12-3/TRBV12-4	TRBJ2-1	few	.	CASSFLRHNEQFF	TGTGCCAGCAGTTTTCTCAGGCACAATGAGCAGTTCTTC
TRBV6-2/TRBV6-3	TRBJ2-7	many	.	CASSWTGLTYEQYF	TGTGCCAGCAGTTGGACGGGGTTAACCTACGAGCAGTACTTC
TRBV15	TRBJ2-7	.	.	CATSRVRLRGYEQYF	TGTGCCACCAGCAGAGTTCGCCTGAGGGGCTACGAGCAGTACTTC
TRBV20-1	TRBJ2-1	.	.	CSAAWYNEQFF	TGCAGTGCTGCCTGGTACAATGAGCAGTTCTTC
TRBV6-2/TRBV6-3	TRBJ2-1	.	.	CASSYAWDLPRQFF	TGTGCCAGCAGTTACGCTTGGGACCTCCCCCGGCAGTTCTTC
TRBV11-2	TRBJ1-1	many	.	CASTPRADEAFF	TGTGCCAGCACCCCCAGAGCGGATGAAGCTTTCTTT
TRBV6-1	TRBJ2-2	once	.	CASSYGTSSTGELFF	TGTGCCAGCAGTTACGGGACTTCGAGTACCGGGGAGCTGTTTTTT
TRBV7-6	TRBJ2-1	many	TRBD1	CASSYRGPNNEQFF	TGTGCCAGCAGTTATAGGGGGCCGAACAATGAGCAGTTCTTC